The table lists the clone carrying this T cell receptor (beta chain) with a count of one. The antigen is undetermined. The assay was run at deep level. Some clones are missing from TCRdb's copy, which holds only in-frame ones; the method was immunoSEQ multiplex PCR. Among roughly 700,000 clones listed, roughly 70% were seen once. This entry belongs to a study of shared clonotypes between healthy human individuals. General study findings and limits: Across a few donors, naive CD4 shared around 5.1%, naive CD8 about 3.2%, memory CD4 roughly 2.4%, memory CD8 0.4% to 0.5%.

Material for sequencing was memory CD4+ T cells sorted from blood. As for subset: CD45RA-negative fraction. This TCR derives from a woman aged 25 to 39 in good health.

CDR3 loop: CASREGPRTLNYGYTF. Written as DNA, the CDR3 is TGTGCCAGCAGGGAGGGACCCAGAACCCTTAACTATGGCTACACCTTC. This chain joins TRBV11-2 and TRBJ1-2, with D tentatively TRBD1 (5 bases). Between the trimmed V and J ends, which lost 6 bases and 1 base, there was a span of 18 bases. Germline V gives CDR1 SGHAT, CDR2 FQNNGV. The CDR3 has 16 residues.